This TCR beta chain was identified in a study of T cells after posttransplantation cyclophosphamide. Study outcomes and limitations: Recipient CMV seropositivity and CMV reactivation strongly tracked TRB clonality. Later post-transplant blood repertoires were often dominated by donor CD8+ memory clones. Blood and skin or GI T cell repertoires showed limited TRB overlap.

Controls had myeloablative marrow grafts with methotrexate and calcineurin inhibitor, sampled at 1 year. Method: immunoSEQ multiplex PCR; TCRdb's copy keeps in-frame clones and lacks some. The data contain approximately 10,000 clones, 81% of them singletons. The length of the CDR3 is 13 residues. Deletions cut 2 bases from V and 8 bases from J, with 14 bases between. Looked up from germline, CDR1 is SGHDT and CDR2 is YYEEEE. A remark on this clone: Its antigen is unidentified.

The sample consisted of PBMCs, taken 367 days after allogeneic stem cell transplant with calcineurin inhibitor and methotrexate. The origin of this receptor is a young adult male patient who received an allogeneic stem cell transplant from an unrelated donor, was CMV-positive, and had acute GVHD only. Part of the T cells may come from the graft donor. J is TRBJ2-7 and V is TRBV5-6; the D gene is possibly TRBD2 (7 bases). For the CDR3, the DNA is TGTGCCAGCAGCTTTTGGGGGGGGGCCCAGCAGTACTTC. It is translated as CASSFWGGAQQYF.